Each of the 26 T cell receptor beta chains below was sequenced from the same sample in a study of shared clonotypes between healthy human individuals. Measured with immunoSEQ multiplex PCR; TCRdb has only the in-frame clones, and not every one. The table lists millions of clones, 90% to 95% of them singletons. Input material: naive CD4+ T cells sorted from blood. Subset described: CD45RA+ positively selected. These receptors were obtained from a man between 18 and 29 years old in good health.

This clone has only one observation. The CDR3 bases are TGCAGCGTTGAATTGACGTCGGTTGCGGGGGGTGAAGCTTTCTTT. It specifies CSVELTSVAGGEAFF. This chain joins TRBV29-1 and TRBJ1-1; D may be TRBD1 (5 bases). This CDR3 has 15 residues. Trimming took off 2 bases at V and 7 bases at J, with 20 bases between the two ends. Germline lookup yields CDR1 SQVTM and CDR2 ANQGSEA. The whole variable domain, remainder taken from reference TRBV29-1 and TRBJ1-1, is SAVISQKPSRDICQRGTSLTIQCQVDSQVTMMFWYRQQPGQSLTLIATANQGSEATYESGFVIDKFPISRPNLTFSTLTVSNMSPEDSSIYLCSVELTSVAGGEAFFGQGTRLTVV.

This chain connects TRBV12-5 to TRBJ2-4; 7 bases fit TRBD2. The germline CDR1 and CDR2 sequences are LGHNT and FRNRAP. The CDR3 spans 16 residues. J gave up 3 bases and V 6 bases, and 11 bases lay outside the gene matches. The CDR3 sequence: CASGPSGGRGKNIQYF. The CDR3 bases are TGTGCTAGTGGCCCAAGCGGAGGGAGGGGCAAAAACATTCAGTACTTC.

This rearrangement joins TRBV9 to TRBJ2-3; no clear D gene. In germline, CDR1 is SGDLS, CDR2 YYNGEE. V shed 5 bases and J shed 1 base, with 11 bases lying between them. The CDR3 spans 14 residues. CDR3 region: CASSRTSGTDTQYF. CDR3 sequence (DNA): TGTGCCAGCAGTCGGACGTCCGGCACAGATACGCAGTATTTT.

In DNA, the CDR3 is TGTGCCAGCAGGCCGGGACAGACCACTAATTCACCCCTCCACTTT. It codes for CASRPGQTTNSPLHF. The chain is built from TRBV28 and TRBJ1-6; 7 positions agree with TRBD1. The CDR3 consists of 15 residues. V gave up 6 bases and J gave up 6 bases; unmatched junction bases: 8. Germline-derived CDR1 and CDR2 are MDHEN and SYDVKM.

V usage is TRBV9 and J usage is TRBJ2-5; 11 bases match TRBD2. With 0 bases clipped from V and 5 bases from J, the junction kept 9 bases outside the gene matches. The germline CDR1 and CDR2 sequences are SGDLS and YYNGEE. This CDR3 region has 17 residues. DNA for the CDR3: TGTGCCAGCAGCGTAGGGAGTAGCGGGGGGGCCCAGGAGACCCAGTACTTC. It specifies CASSVGSSGGAQETQYF.

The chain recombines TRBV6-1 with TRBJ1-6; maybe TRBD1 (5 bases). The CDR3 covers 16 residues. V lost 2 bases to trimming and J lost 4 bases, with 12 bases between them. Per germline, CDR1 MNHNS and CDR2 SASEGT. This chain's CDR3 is CASSESRQFYNSPLHF. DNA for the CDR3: TGTGCCAGCAGTGAAAGCCGACAGTTTTATAATTCACCCCTCCACTTT.

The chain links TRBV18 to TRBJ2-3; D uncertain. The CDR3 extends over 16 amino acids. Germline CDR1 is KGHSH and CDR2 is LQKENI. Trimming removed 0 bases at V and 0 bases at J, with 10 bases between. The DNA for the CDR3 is TGTGCCAGCTCACCACCGAGCAGGCCGAGCACAGATACGCAGTATTTT. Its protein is CASSPPSRPSTDTQYF. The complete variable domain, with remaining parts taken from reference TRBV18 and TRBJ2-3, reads NAGVMQNPRHLVRRRGQEARLRCSPMKGHSHVYWYRQLPEEGLKFMVYLQKENIIDESGMPKERFSAEFPKEGPSILRIQQVVRGDSAAYFCASSPPSRPSTDTQYFGPGTRLTVL.

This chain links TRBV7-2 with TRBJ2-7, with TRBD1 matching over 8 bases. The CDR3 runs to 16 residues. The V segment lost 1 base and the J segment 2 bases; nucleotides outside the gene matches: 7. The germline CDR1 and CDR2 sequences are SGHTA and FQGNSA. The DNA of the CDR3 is TGTGCCAGCAGCTTAGGGCGACAGGGGTCGACCTACGAGCAGTACTTC. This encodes CASSLGRQGSTYEQYF.

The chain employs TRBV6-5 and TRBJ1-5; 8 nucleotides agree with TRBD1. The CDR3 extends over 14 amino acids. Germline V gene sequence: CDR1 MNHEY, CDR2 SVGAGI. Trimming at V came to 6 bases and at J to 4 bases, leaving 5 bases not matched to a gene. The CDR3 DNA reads TGTGCCAGCAGGAAGACAGGGGCTAATCAGCCCCAGCATTTT. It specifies CASRKTGANQPQHF.

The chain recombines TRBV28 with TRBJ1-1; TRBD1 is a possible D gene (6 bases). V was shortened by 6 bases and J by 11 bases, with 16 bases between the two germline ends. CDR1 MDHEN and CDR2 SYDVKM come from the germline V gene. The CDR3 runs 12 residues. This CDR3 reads CASSSSRGSAFF. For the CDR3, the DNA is TGTGCCAGCAGCTCTAGCAGGGGAAGCGCTTTCTTT. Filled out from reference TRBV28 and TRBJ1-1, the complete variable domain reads DVKVTQSSRYLVKRTGEKVFLECVQDMDHENMFWYRQDPGLGLRLIYFSYDVKMKEKGDIPEGYSVSREKKERFSLILESASTNQTSMYLCASSSSRGSAFFGQGTRLTVV.

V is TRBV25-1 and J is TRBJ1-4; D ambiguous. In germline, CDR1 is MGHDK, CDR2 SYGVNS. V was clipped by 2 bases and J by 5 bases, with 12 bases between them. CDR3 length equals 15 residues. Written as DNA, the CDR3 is TGTGCCAGCAGTGAAACCGGACCGGGGAATGAAAAACTGTTTTTT. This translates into CASSETGPGNEKLFF.

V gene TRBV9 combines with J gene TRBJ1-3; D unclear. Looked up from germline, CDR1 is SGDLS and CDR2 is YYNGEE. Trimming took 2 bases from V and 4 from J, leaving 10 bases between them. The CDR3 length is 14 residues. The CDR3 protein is CASSVSSAGNTIYF. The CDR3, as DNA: TGTGCCAGCAGCGTTAGTTCCGCAGGAAACACCATATATTTT.

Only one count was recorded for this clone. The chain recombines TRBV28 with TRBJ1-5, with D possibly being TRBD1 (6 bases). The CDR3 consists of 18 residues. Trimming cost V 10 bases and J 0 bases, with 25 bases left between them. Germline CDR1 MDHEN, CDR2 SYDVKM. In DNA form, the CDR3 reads TGTGCCACGATACCGGGACACTACCGGGTGGATAGCAATCAGCCCCAGCATTTT. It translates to CATIPGHYRVDSNQPQHF.

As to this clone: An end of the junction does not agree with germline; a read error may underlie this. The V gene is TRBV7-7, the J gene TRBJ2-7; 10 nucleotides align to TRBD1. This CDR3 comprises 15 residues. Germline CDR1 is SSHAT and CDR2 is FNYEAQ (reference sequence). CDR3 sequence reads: CASSAGTGEFYEQYF. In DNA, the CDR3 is TGTGCTAGCAGCGCCGGGACAGGGGAATTCTACGAGCAGTACTTC.

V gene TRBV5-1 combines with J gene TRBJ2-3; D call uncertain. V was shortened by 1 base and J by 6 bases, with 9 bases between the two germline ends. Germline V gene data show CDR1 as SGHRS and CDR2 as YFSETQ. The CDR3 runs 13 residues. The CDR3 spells CASSLRQIDTQYF. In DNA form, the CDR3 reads TGCGCCAGCAGCTTGAGGCAAATTGATACGCAGTATTTT.

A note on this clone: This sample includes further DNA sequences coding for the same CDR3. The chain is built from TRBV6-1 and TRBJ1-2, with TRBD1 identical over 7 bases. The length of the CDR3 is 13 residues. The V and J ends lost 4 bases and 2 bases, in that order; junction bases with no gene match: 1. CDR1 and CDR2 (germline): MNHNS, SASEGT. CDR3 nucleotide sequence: TGTGCCAGCAGTGGACAGGGCAACTATGGCTACACCTTC. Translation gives CASSGQGNYGYTF.

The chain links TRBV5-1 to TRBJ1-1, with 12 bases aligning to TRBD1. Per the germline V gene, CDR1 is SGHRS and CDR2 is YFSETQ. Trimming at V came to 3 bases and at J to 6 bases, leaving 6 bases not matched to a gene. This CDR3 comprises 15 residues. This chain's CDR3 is CASSYGTGGSAEAFF. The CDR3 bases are TGCGCCAGCAGCTACGGGACAGGGGGCTCGGCTGAAGCTTTCTTT. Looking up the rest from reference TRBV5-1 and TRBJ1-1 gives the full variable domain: KAGVTQTPRYLIKTRGQQVTLSCSPISGHRSVSWYQQTPGQGLQFLFEYFSETQRNKGNFPGRFSGRQFSNSRSEMNVSTLELGDSALYLCASSYGTGGSAEAFFGQGTRLTVV.

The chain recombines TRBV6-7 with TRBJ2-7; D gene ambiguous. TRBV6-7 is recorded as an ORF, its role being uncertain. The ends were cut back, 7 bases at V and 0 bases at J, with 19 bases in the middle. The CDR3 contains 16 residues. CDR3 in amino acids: CASTSRRIKSSYEQYF. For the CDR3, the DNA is TGTGCCAGCACCTCAAGGCGGATAAAAAGCTCCTACGAGCAGTACTTC.

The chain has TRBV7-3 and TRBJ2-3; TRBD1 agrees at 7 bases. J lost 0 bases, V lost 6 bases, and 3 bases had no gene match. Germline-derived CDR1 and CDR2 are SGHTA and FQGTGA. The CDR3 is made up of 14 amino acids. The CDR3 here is CASRQGQSTDTQYF. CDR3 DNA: TGTGCCAGCAGGCAGGGACAGAGCACAGATACGCAGTATTTT.

In DNA, the CDR3 is TGCAGCGGTACCAGCGGTACCTACGAGCAGTACTTC. Its translation: CSGTSGTYEQYF. This chain uses TRBV29-1 with TRBJ2-7; the D gene is possibly TRBD2 (5 bases). This CDR3 region has 12 residues. The germline gives CDR1 SQVTM, CDR2 ANQGSEA. The V end lost 7 bases, the J end lost 2 bases, and 12 bases lay between the germline ends.

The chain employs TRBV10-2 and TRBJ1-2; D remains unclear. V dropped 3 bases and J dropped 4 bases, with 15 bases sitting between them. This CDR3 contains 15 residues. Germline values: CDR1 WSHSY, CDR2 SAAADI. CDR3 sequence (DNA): TGCGCCAGCAGTGAAGGGCGGCAGGCCCTCTATGGCTACACCTTC. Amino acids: CASSEGRQALYGYTF.

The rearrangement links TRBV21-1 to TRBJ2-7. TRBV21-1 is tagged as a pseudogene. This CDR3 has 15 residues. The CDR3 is CASSKDGTDSYEQYF. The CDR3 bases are TGTGCCAGCAGCAAAGACGGGACGGACTCCTACGAGCAGTACTTC.

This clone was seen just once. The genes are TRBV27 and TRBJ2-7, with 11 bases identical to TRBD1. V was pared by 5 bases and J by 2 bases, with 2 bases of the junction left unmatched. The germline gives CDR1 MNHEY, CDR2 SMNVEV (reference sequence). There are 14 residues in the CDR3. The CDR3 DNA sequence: TGTGCCAGCAGTACGGACAGGGGGCCCTACGAGCAGTACTTC. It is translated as CASSTDRGPYEQYF.

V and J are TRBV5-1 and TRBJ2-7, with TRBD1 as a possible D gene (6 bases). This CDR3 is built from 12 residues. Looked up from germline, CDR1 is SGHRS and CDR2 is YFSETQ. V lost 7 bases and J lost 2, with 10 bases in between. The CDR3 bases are TGCGCCAGCGGGGGCAACCCCTACGAGCAGTACTTC. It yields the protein CASGGNPYEQYF. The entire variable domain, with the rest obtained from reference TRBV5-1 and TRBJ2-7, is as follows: KAGVTQTPRYLIKTRGQQVTLSCSPISGHRSVSWYQQTPGQGLQFLFEYFSETQRNKGNFPGRFSGRQFSNSRSEMNVSTLELGDSALYLCASGGNPYEQYFGPGTRLTVT.

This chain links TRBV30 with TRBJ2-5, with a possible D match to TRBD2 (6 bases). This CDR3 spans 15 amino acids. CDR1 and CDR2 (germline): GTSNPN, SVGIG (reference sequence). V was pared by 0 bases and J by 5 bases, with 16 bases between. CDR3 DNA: TGTGCCTGGAGTGTACCTGGGAGGCGCCCGGAGACCCAGTACTTC. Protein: CAWSVPGRRPETQYF.

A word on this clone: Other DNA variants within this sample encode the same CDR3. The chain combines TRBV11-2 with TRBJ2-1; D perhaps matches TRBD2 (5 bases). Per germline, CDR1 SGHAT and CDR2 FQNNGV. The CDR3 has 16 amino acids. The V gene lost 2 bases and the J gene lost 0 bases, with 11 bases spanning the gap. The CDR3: CASSLYTRSSYNEQFF. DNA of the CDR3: TGTGCCAGCAGCTTATATACTAGAAGCTCCTACAATGAGCAGTTCTTC. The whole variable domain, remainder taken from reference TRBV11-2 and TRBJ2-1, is EAGVAQSPRYKIIEKRQSVAFWCNPISGHATLYWYQQILGQGPKLLIQFQNNGVVDDSQLPKDRFSAERLKGVDSTLKIQPAKLEDSAVYLCASSLYTRSSYNEQFFGPGTRLTVL.